This TCR beta chain derives from a study of a mutant IDH1 vaccine in newly diagnosed glioma. Sequencing was performed with immunoSEQ multiplex PCR; in TCRdb, only in-frame clones are kept and a portion is missing. The sample has roughly 86,000 clones, around four fifths seen once; the top ten hold around 7.5%. The time point: baseline, week 1 (first vaccination visit). Indicated treatment: pre-vaccination baseline after standard-of-care therapy. Germline CDR1 is MDHEN and CDR2 is SYDVKM. Losses at the gene ends were 5 bases for V and 3 bases for J; bases not matched to a gene: 10. This CDR3 has 15 residues.

This chain connects TRBV28 to TRBJ2-7; TRBD2 matches 7 bases. The clonotype comes from a man aged 35 to 55 with glioma. The sample consisted of PBMCs, taken from a glioma patient treated with radiotherapy, temozolomide or both. The CDR3: CASSAPGLPGYEQYF. The CDR3 DNA reads TGTGCCAGCAGTGCACCGGGACTACCCGGCTACGAGCAGTACTTC.